The 25 T cell receptor beta chains given below trace back to one sample, sequenced in a study of CXCR3-negative and CXCR3-positive naive CD8 T cells (dated by TCRdb to between 2018 and 2021). Data came from a NextSeq 550. The Human TCR Profiling Kit (MiLaboratory) was used to make UMI-labeled 5' RACE TRB cDNA libraries. TCRdb reprocessed the public reads and reports one entry per CDR3 protein sequence, without DNA. This sample's records show approximately 70,000 distinct CDR3 sequences. Clones ranked in the top ten supply around 1.5% of the sample. The sequenced material came from naive CXCR3- CD8+ T cells from blood. The cell subset or site label, read with the paper, signifies: CD45RO-CCR7+CD27+CD95- naive CD8+ T cells lacking CXCR3 (TNR3-). The source is a human donor in good health. Some clones in this sample may be carry-over from other donors' samples.

V usage is TRBV7-9 and J usage is TRBJ1-1. The CDR3 extends over 13 amino acids. The germline gives CDR1 SEHNR, CDR2 FQNEAQ (reference sequence). This CDR3 is CASSFWGTTEAFF.

The rearrangement joins TRBV6-2 or TRBV6-3 to TRBJ2-7; TCRdb's assignment of TRBD2 cannot be checked, as there is no DNA. Germline values: CDR1 MNHEY, CDR2 SVGEGT. This CDR3 spans 13 amino acids. This chain's CDR3 is CATEGRSSYEQYF.

The chain carries TRBV5-6 and TRBJ2-7. The CDR3 has 14 amino acids. Germline CDR1 is SGHDT and CDR2 is YYEEEE. This chain's CDR3 is CASSLNRPRYEQYF.

This chain links TRBV13 with TRBJ2-5; TCRdb lists TRBD1, though no DNA is available to test this call. Germline V CDR1 and CDR2: PRHDT, FYEKMQ (reference sequence). This CDR3 region has 16 residues. CDR3 residues: CASSFSQGASKETQYF. Combining the CDR3 with reference TRBV13 and TRBJ2-5 gives the whole variable domain AAGVIQSPRHLIKEKRETATLKCYPIPRHDTVYWYQQGPGQDPQFLISFYEKMQSDKGSIPDRFSAQQFSDYHSELNMSSLELGDSALYFCASSFSQGASKETQYFGPGTRLLVL.

The chain links TRBV5-1 to TRBJ1-1. In germline, CDR1 is SGHRS, CDR2 YFSETQ. This CDR3 has 14 residues. The CDR3 loop reads CASRLVVGPTEAFF.

The J gene is TRBJ2-7, the V gene TRBV7-9. The CDR3 is 15 amino acids. Germline assignment: CDR1 SEHNR and CDR2 FQNEAQ (reference sequence). CDR3 region: CASSLVKQSSYEQYF.

The chain is built from TRBV6-5 and TRBJ2-7; TCRdb picks TRBD1, but there is no DNA to check that call. Germline assignment: CDR1 MNHEY and CDR2 SVGAGI. The CDR3 length is 15 residues. This chain's CDR3 is CASSQDRDTGYEQYF.

The chain carries TRBV12-3 or TRBV12-4 and TRBJ2-1; TCRdb calls TRBD2, which cannot be checked without DNA. The CDR3 totals 13 residues. CDR3 sequence: CASRSPSRVEQFF.

The chain couples TRBV20-1 to TRBJ2-7; TCRdb indicates TRBD1, and absent DNA this call remains unverified. In germline, CDR1 is DFQATT, CDR2 SNEGSKA (reference sequence). This CDR3 region has 16 residues. The CDR3 spells CSARPARGQGLDEQYF.

The chain links TRBV5-1 to TRBJ1-1. Germline assignment: CDR1 SGHRS and CDR2 YFSETQ. This CDR3 region has 14 residues. CDR3 in amino acids: CASSPALDYTEAFF.

The rearrangement uses TRBV29-1 and TRBJ2-7. Germline loops: CDR1 SQVTM, CDR2 ANQGSEA. The CDR3 runs to 12 residues. The CDR3 loop reads CSVETATYEQYF.

The CDR3 here is CASTLTGNTEAFF. The rearrangement links TRBV12-3 or TRBV12-4 to TRBJ1-1; lacking DNA, the TRBD1 call made by TCRdb goes unchecked. The CDR3 is 13 residues long.

J is TRBJ2-1 and V is TRBV11-2; TCRdb gives TRBD1 as the D gene, but with no DNA this cannot be confirmed. Germline CDR1 is SGHAT and CDR2 is FQNNGV. The CDR3 is 16 residues long. The CDR3: CASNLPGLGLHNEQFF.

The chain uses TRBV27 and TRBJ2-7. This CDR3 comprises 13 residues. Germline V gene sequence: CDR1 MNHEY, CDR2 SMNVEV (reference sequence). CDR3: CASSATDSYEQYF.

The J gene is TRBJ2-1, the V gene TRBV11-3; TCRdb selects TRBD1, and the lack of DNA leaves this call unchecked. There are 15 residues in the CDR3. Germline CDR1 and CDR2: SGHNT and YENEEA. Here the CDR3 reads CASSPSGGAYNEQFF.

CDR3 region: CASSQGGASGVNEQFF. This rearrangement joins TRBV4-3 to TRBJ2-1; TCRdb's D gene call, TRBD2, goes unchecked for lack of DNA. Per germline, CDR1 LGHNA and CDR2 YSLEER. This CDR3 comprises 16 residues.

This chain joins TRBV6-5 and TRBJ2-1; the D gene TCRdb calls, TRBD1, cannot be checked with no DNA. Germline CDR1 and CDR2: MNHEY and SVGAGI. This CDR3 spans 14 amino acids. The CDR3 region is CASSPGHTYNEQFF.

The chain employs TRBV28 and TRBJ1-1; TCRdb returns TRBD1, unconfirmable since there is no DNA. This CDR3 is built from 17 residues. Per the germline V gene, CDR1 is MDHEN and CDR2 is SYDVKM. The chain's CDR3 is CASSPSPGQGGTTEAFF.

The J gene is TRBJ1-5, the V gene TRBV19. Germline assignment: CDR1 LNHDA and CDR2 SQIVND (reference sequence). This CDR3 spans 15 amino acids. The CDR3 protein is CASSLAEYYNQPQHF.

The V and J genes are TRBV25-1 and TRBJ1-2; TCRdb names TRBD1, which stays unverified in the absence of DNA. The germline CDR1 and CDR2 sequences are MGHDK and SYGVNS. The CDR3 has 15 residues. The CDR3 protein is CASSELGQGDYGYTF.

V and J are TRBV12-3 or TRBV12-4 and TRBJ2-5. The CDR3 loop spans 16 amino acids. CDR3 amino acids: CASSPTKAHGLETQYF.

The chain links TRBV28 to TRBJ2-5. Looked up from germline, CDR1 is MDHEN and CDR2 is SYDVKM. This CDR3 has 15 residues. CDR3 amino acids: CASSLPQKSEETQYF.

The chain employs TRBV28 and TRBJ2-7; no DNA is available, so the TRBD1 call from TCRdb remains unchecked. The CDR3 extends over 13 amino acids. Germline CDR1 reads MDHEN; CDR2 reads SYDVKM. CDR3 residues: CASSLTGKNEQYF.

The chain uses TRBV4-3 and TRBJ2-1; TCRdb names TRBD2, which stays unverified in the absence of DNA. CDR3 length: 17 amino acids. Germline V lookup: CDR1 LGHNA, CDR2 YSLEER. CDR3 loop: CASSHFARASSYNEQFF.

The chain couples TRBV5-4 to TRBJ2-5; TCRdb's assignment of TRBD2 cannot be checked, as there is no DNA. Germline loops: CDR1 SGHNT, CDR2 YYREEE (reference sequence). This CDR3 spans 15 amino acids. This chain's CDR3 is CASSLTGLAVETQYF.